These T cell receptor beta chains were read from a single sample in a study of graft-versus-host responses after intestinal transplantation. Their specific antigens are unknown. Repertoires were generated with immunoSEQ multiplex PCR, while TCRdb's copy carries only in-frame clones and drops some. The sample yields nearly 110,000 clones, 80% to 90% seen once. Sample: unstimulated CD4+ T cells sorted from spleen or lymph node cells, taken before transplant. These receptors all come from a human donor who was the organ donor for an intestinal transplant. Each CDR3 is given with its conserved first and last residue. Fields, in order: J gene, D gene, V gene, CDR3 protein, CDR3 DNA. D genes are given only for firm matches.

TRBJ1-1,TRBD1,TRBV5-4,CASSKGQTLTEAFF,TGTGCCAGCAGCAAGGGACAGACCCTGACTGAAGCTTTCTTT
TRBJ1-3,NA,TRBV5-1,CASSPRLASSGNTIYF,TGCGCCAGCAGCCCACGGTTGGCGAGCTCTGGAAACACCATATATTTT
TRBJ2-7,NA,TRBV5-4,CASSKTQAYEQYF,TGTGCCAGCAGCAAAACCCAAGCCTACGAGCAGTACTTC
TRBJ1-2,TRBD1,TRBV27,CASSYRQGDGYTF,TGTGCCAGCAGTTACAGACAGGGGGATGGCTACACCTTC
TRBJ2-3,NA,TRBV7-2,CASSSTPGVTDTQYF,TGTGCCAGCAGCTCCACTCCGGGAGTCACAGATACGCAGTATTTT
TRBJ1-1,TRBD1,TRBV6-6,CASSYRGRTEAFF,TGTGCCAGCAGTTACAGGGGGCGCACTGAAGCTTTCTTT
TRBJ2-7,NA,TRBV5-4,CASTAPIPSWQPFSYEQYF,TGTGCCAGCACCGCCCCTATCCCCTCGTGGCAGCCATTTTCCTACGAGCAGTACTTC
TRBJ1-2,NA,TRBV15,CATSRLEDSYGYTF,TGTGCCACCAGCAGACTAGAAGACAGTTATGGCTACACCTTC
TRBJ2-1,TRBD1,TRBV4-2,CASSPGQGDFNEQFF,TGTGCCAGCAGCCCGGGACAGGGGGATTTTAATGAGCAGTTCTTC
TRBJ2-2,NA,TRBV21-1,CASSNSAAEGTGELFF,TGTGCCAGCAGCAACTCCGCCGCAGAGGGCACCGGGGAGCTGTTTTTT
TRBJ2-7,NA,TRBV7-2,CASSAGGLRSSYEQYF,TGTGCCAGCAGCGCCGGGGGCCTGAGGAGCTCCTACGAGCAGTACTTC
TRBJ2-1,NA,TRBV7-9,CASSAGQGRTYNEQFF,TGTGCCAGCAGCGCTGGGCAGGGGCGCACCTACAATGAGCAGTTCTTC
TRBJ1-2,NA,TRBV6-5,CASRGATGGGYTF,TGTGCCAGCAGGGGGGCGACAGGAGGCGGCTACACCTTC
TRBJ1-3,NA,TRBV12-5,CASGSTRVLTRSFGNTIYF,TGTGCTAGTGGTTCAACTCGTGTTTTGACAAGGTCCTTTGGAAACACCATATATTTT
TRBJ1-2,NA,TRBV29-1,CSVGDTNYGYTF,TGCAGCGTCGGGGACACTAACTATGGCTACACCTTC
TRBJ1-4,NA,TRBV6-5,CASRIGGTGEKLFF,TGTGCCAGCAGGATTGGAGGTACCGGTGAAAAACTGTTTTTT